These T cell receptor beta chains were read from a single sample in a study of T cell repertoires in cytomegalovirus infection. TCRdb independently ran MiXCR on the reads; one entry per CDR3 protein. The table records fewer than 350,000 distinct CDR3 sequences, 9.5% of them present only once. Material for sequencing was PBMCs. These receptors all stem from a human donor in good health (CMV status not recorded). Some clones in this sample may be carry-over from other donors' samples. Each CDR3 is given without its conserved first and last residue. Fields, in order: V gene, clone size, J gene, CDR3 protein. Rows may omit the clone size; those that give it use once, few, many or a size class.

v_gene: TRBV19; abundance: -; j_gene: TRBJ2-2; CDR3aa: ASSPVGYTGELF
v_gene: TRBV20-1; abundance: medium-sized; j_gene: TRBJ2-3; CDR3aa: SARVLAGSTDTQY
v_gene: TRBV5-5; abundance: few; j_gene: TRBJ2-1; CDR3aa: ASSPPGPQYNEQF
v_gene: TRBV4-1; abundance: -; j_gene: TRBJ2-2; CDR3aa: ASSQVPGAGELF
v_gene: TRBV6-2/TRBV6-3; abundance: -; j_gene: TRBJ1-6; CDR3aa: ASSTTGADNSPLH
v_gene: TRBV7-9; abundance: -; j_gene: TRBJ1-1; CDR3aa: ASSLKERNFMNTEAF
v_gene: TRBV5-5; abundance: -; j_gene: TRBJ2-1; CDR3aa: ASRPGTGSGNEQF
v_gene: TRBV7-2; abundance: many; j_gene: TRBJ2-7; CDR3aa: ASRSGQSSYEQY
v_gene: TRBV5-6; abundance: few; j_gene: TRBJ2-4; CDR3aa: ASSSGLAKNIQY
v_gene: TRBV5-6; abundance: -; j_gene: TRBJ1-4; CDR3aa: ASSSPTDEKLF
v_gene: TRBV12-3/TRBV12-4; abundance: -; j_gene: TRBJ2-3; CDR3aa: ASRRARDTQY
v_gene: TRBV7-3; abundance: -; j_gene: TRBJ1-2; CDR3aa: ASSRRVSGYT
v_gene: TRBV6-2/TRBV6-3; abundance: few; j_gene: TRBJ2-4; CDR3aa: ASSYSIAKNIQY
v_gene: TRBV4-1; abundance: many; j_gene: TRBJ2-4; CDR3aa: ASSQERLAPSGRAKNIQY
v_gene: TRBV30; abundance: -; j_gene: TRBJ1-5; CDR3aa: AWSRRGQPQH
v_gene: TRBV7-2; abundance: many; j_gene: TRBJ2-5; CDR3aa: ASSSQIHQETQY
v_gene: TRBV7-2; abundance: many; j_gene: TRBJ1-5; CDR3aa: ASSRFDQPQH
v_gene: TRBV11-2; abundance: -; j_gene: TRBJ2-3; CDR3aa: ASSPWTSGGQKDTQY
v_gene: TRBV6-1; abundance: many; j_gene: TRBJ1-6; CDR3aa: ASLIQGARNSPLH
v_gene: TRBV6-6; abundance: -; j_gene: TRBJ2-7; CDR3aa: ASGTWTAYEQY
v_gene: TRBV6-2/TRBV6-3; abundance: -; j_gene: TRBJ1-1; CDR3aa: ASSPNNMNTEAF
v_gene: TRBV19; abundance: many; j_gene: TRBJ2-7; CDR3aa: ASSIKGGDIPLSYEQY
v_gene: TRBV7-2; abundance: many; j_gene: TRBJ2-5; CDR3aa: ASSNAGMIETQY
v_gene: TRBV7-2; abundance: many; j_gene: TRBJ2-2; CDR3aa: ASSLLGGTGELF
v_gene: TRBV23-1; abundance: few; j_gene: TRBJ2-4; CDR3aa: ASSSSRRPGSTKNIQY
v_gene: TRBV7-2; abundance: many; j_gene: TRBJ1-2; CDR3aa: ASSSTGGVYGYT
v_gene: TRBV7-8; abundance: many; j_gene: TRBJ2-5; CDR3aa: ASGEGPKETQY